Shown below are 14 T cell receptor beta chains from a single sample sequenced in a study of radiotherapy plus CTLA-4 blockade in lung cancer. Only in-frame clones appear in the TCRdb table, and some are missing; sequencing was by immunoSEQ multiplex PCR. This repertoire shows 45,000 or so clones, 73% found once; its top ten account for 3.5%. The source was peripheral blood, collected from a patient treated with radiotherapy plus ipilimumab. The receptor source for this set is a human donor with non-small cell lung cancer who had a complete response to radiotherapy plus ipilimumab.

In its sample, this clone was seen once. The chain links TRBV27 to TRBJ1-5; 11 bases are a match to TRBD1. V dropped 4 bases and J dropped 1; count of bases not matched to a gene: 9. Germline V gives CDR1 MNHEY, CDR2 SMNVEV (reference sequence). The length of the CDR3 is 18 residues. CDR3 residues: CASSSGRTGGPSNQPQHF. CDR3 coding DNA: TGTGCCAGCAGTTCGGGGCGGACAGGGGGCCCGAGCAATCAGCCCCAGCATTTT.

This clone came up once. The chain joins TRBV28 to TRBJ2-7, with D possibly being TRBD1 (6 bases). The V gene's germline CDR1 is MDHEN and CDR2 SYDVKM. The CDR3 spans 13 residues. V lost 3 bases and J lost 6, with 12 bases in between. The CDR3 is CASSLDSWREQYF. Written as DNA, the CDR3 is TGTGCCAGCAGTTTGGACAGTTGGCGCGAGCAGTACTTC.

This clone is termed medium-sized. The chain employs TRBV18 and TRBJ2-1; 10 nucleotides agree with TRBD2. J lost 9 bases, V lost 3 bases, and 2 bases had no gene match. CDR1 and CDR2 from the germline V gene are KGHSH and LQKENI. The CDR3 is made up of 13 amino acids. The CDR3 nucleotides read TGTGCCAGCTCACCGGGGACTAGCGCTGAGCAGTTCTTC. This gives the protein CASSPGTSAEQFF.

V and J are TRBV7-2 and TRBJ1-3, with D hard to call. Trimming stripped 3 bases from V and 0 bases from J, with 6 bases between. Germline CDR1 SGHTA, CDR2 FQGNSA. The CDR3 is made up of 14 amino acids. The CDR3, as DNA: TGTGCCAGCAGCTTCGGGAGCTCTGGAAACACCATATATTTT. It is translated as CASSFGSSGNTIYF.

V is TRBV11-2 and J is TRBJ2-2; D is ambiguous. V was pared by 1 base and J by 5 bases, with 2 bases between. CDR3 size: 12 residues. From germline, CDR1 is SGHAT and CDR2 FQNNGV. For the CDR3, the DNA is TGTGCCAGCAGCTTAGCTACCGGGGAGCTGTTTTTT. Translated: CASSLATGELFF.

The chain couples TRBV5-1 to TRBJ1-2; D gene unclear. The germline CDR1 and CDR2 sequences are SGHRS and YFSETQ. This CDR3 contains 13 residues. V shed 5 bases and J shed 2 bases, with 10 bases lying between them. CDR3 loop: CASRLTGNYGYTF. The CDR3 DNA reads TGCGCCAGCAGATTGACGGGAAACTATGGCTACACCTTC.

V and J are TRBV28 and TRBJ1-1; tentatively, D is TRBD1 (5 bases). The ends were cut back, 3 bases at V and 3 bases at J, with 14 bases in the middle. This CDR3 contains 15 residues. The germline V gene encodes CDR1 MDHEN and CDR2 SYDVKM. CDR3: CASSFRWGGDTEAFF. The CDR3 coding sequence is TGTGCCAGCAGTTTTCGGTGGGGCGGGGACACTGAAGCTTTCTTT.

Points on this clone: The junction departs from germline at one end; a sequencing error may be responsible. V gene TRBV27 combines with J gene TRBJ1-5; 7 bases align to TRBD1. Germline loops: CDR1 MNHEY, CDR2 SMNVEV (reference sequence). The CDR3 extends over 20 amino acids. DNA of the CDR3: TGTGCCAGCAGTATATCCCCCCCCTTGAGGGGGCTAAAGAGCAATCAGCCCCAGCATTTT. It encodes CASSISPPLRGLKSNQPQHF.

This clone is a singleton in its sample. The rearrangement uses TRBV30 and TRBJ1-2; D might be TRBD1 (5 bases). The V and J ends lost 0 bases and 1 base respectively, with 12 bases between them. Per germline, CDR1 GTSNPN and CDR2 SVGIG (reference sequence). The CDR3 covers 15 residues. In nucleotides, the CDR3 is TGTGCCTGGAGTGTACTTGGGGGGTTTAACTATGGCTACACCTTC. It yields the protein CAWSVLGGFNYGYTF.

This clone was counted between two and nine times. The gene calls are TRBV5-5 and TRBJ1-3, with 11 bases matching TRBD1. CDR1 is SGHKS and CDR2 is YYEKEE in the germline V gene (reference sequence). This CDR3 region has 16 residues. The junction had 7 bases not matched to a gene; V was cut back by 4 bases and J by 4 bases. Here the CDR3 DNA reads TGTGCCAGCAGCCGAATGGACAGGGGGCACGGAAACACCATATATTTT. This codes for CASSRMDRGHGNTIYF.

V is TRBV7-2 and J is TRBJ2-7, with 11 bases aligning to TRBD2. Germline CDR1 reads SGHTA; CDR2 reads FQGNSA. The junction had 13 bases not matched to a gene; V was cut back by 5 bases and J by 10 bases. The CDR3 runs 15 residues. The CDR3 spells CASSPRLAGTPTQYF. The CDR3 DNA is TGTGCCAGCAGCCCCCGACTAGCGGGGACCCCAACTCAGTACTTC.

The gene calls are TRBV11-2 and TRBJ1-4; TRBD1 matches at 7 bases. This CDR3 comprises 14 residues. CDR1 and CDR2 from the germline V gene are SGHAT and FQNNGV. The V gene end was trimmed by 4 bases and the J gene end by 7 bases; junction bases not matched to a gene: 6. CDR3 in amino acids: CASSSQGVGEKLFF. For the CDR3, the DNA is TGTGCCAGCAGCTCGCAGGGGGTGGGTGAAAAACTGTTTTTT.

This clone was found a few times. The chain recombines TRBV27 with TRBJ1-1; D is possibly TRBD1 (6 bases). The germline V gene encodes CDR1 MNHEY and CDR2 SMNVEV (reference sequence). V dropped 3 bases and J dropped 2 bases, with 22 bases sitting between them. The CDR3 runs to 18 residues. The CDR3: CASSFFAGVGARNTEAFF. CDR3 sequence (DNA): TGTGCCAGCAGTTTCTTTGCCGGAGTGGGGGCCAGAAACACTGAAGCTTTCTTT.

The gene calls are TRBV19 and TRBJ1-5, with 9 bases lining up with TRBD1. CDR1 is LNHDA, CDR2 SQIVND, per germline (reference sequence). The CDR3 is made up of 15 amino acids. After removal of 4 bases from V and 4 bases from J, the junction contained 5 bases not matched to a gene. The CDR3 loop is CASSTTGTGNQPQHF. The DNA of the CDR3 is TGTGCCAGTAGTACGACCGGGACAGGGAATCAGCCCCAGCATTTT.